Following are 10 T cell receptor beta chains from one sample sequenced in a study of T-cell reconstitution after alpha-beta-depleted transplantation in children. Unique molecular identifiers were incorporated during preparation of the TCRbeta library. TCRdb re-derived calls from the PCR reads in MiXCR, one entry per CDR3 protein. This repertoire shows about 200,000 distinct CDR3 sequences, 5.5% to 7% found once; its top ten account for just over 5.5%. The input for sequencing was PBMCs, taken before TCRalphabeta/CD19-depleted stem cell transplant. These receptors were obtained from a boy between 2 and 10 years old with acute lymphoblastic leukemia, due to receive a stem cell transplant.

This clonotype was recorded at least ten times. The gene calls are TRBV2 and TRBJ1-5; D might be TRBD1 (5 bases). The CDR3 is 13 residues long. Trimming took 5 bases from V and 3 from J, leaving 8 bases between them. Germline V lookup: CDR1 SNHLY, CDR2 FYNNEI. The CDR3, as DNA: TGTGCCAGCAGTCCCGGACACAATCAGCCCCAGCATTTT. Amino acid sequence: CASSPGHNQPQHF. Filled out from reference TRBV2 and TRBJ1-5, the complete variable domain reads EPEVTQTPSHQVTQMGQEVILRCVPISNHLYFYWYRQILGQKVEFLVSFYNNEISEKSEIFDDQFSVERPDGSNFTLKIRSTKLEDSAMYFCASSPGHNQPQHFGDGTRLSIL.

This clonotype was picked up a small number of times. The rearrangement uses TRBV3-1 and TRBJ2-3, with 16 nucleotides matching TRBD2. The germline V gene has CDR1 LGHDT and CDR2 YNNKEL (reference sequence). CDR3 length: 18 residues. Trimming cost V 4 bases and J 4 bases; bases outside gene matches: 8. The CDR3 nucleotides are TGTGCCAGCAGCCCTACGTCGGGACTAGCGGGAGGGGCAGATACGCAGTATTTT. This codes for CASSPTSGLAGGADTQYF.

In this sample, this clonotype turned up many times. The chain combines TRBV10-1 with TRBJ1-1; D is possibly TRBD1 (5 bases). The germline CDR1 and CDR2 sequences are WNHNN and SYGVQD (reference sequence). Trimming shortened V by 1 base and J by 1 base, and 7 bases separated the two germline ends. The CDR3 has 14 amino acids. DNA of the CDR3: TGCGCCAGCAGTGAGTTAACAGGGAACACTGAAGCTTTCTTT. Translation: CASSELTGNTEAFF.

This clonotype was detected ten times or more. V and J are TRBV27 and TRBJ2-1; a weak D match, TRBD2 (7 bases). V was trimmed by 3 bases and J by 7 bases, leaving 10 bases between them. The CDR3 totals 13 residues. Germline lookup yields CDR1 MNHEY and CDR2 SMNVEV (reference sequence). CDR3 loop: CASSFGGPNEQFF. The CDR3, as DNA: TGTGCCAGCAGTTTCGGGGGGCCGAATGAGCAGTTCTTC.

The table lists this clonotype with many counts. V usage is TRBV28 and J usage is TRBJ1-2; D uncertain. Trimming removed 7 bases from V and 0 bases from J, with 12 bases in between. The germline V gene has CDR1 MDHEN and CDR2 SYDVKM. This CDR3 contains 14 residues. The CDR3 reads CASNYPGANYGYTF. The CDR3 bases are TGTGCCAGCAACTACCCCGGAGCTAACTATGGCTACACCTTC.

The chain recombines TRBV29-1 with TRBJ2-7; weak D call: TRBD2 (5 bases). From germline, CDR1 is SQVTM and CDR2 ANQGSEA. The length of the CDR3 is 14 residues. V lost 0 bases to trimming and J lost 2 bases, with 11 bases between them. DNA of the CDR3: TGCAGCGTTGAAGATACCGGGAAACCCTACGAGCAGTACTTC. It codes for CSVEDTGKPYEQYF.

This clonotype was counted a few times. This sequence joins TRBV20-1 and TRBJ1-2, with D hard to call. Germline V gene sequence: CDR1 DFQATT, CDR2 SNEGSKA (reference sequence). CDR3 length equals 13 residues. Trimming took 5 bases from V and 3 from J, leaving 13 bases between them. The CDR3: CSAEGRADYGYTF. DNA for the CDR3: TGCAGTGCTGAAGGGAGGGCCGACTATGGCTACACCTTC.

This clonotype was counted many times. The chain carries TRBV20-1 and TRBJ2-7, with a weak D call TRBD2 (5 bases). The CDR3 runs 13 residues. From germline, CDR1 is DFQATT and CDR2 SNEGSKA (reference sequence). V was shortened by 4 bases and J by 3 bases, with 13 bases between the two germline ends. DNA for the CDR3: TGCAGTGCTACAAGCGGCCTAAACTACGAGCAGTACTTC. Translating it yields CSATSGLNYEQYF.

The sample holds a few counts of this clonotype. The chain couples TRBV5-1 to TRBJ2-1, with D possibly being TRBD2 (6 bases). CDR1 SGHRS and CDR2 YFSETQ come from the germline V gene. V lost 0 bases and J 6 bases, leaving 13 bases between the germline ends. This CDR3 contains 15 residues. The CDR3 nucleotides are TGCGCCAGCAGCTTGGTGGCGCGGGGACTCAATGAGCAGTTCTTC. Translated: CASSLVARGLNEQFF. Full variable domain (outside the CDR3, taken from reference TRBV5-1 and TRBJ2-1): KAGVTQTPRYLIKTRGQQVTLSCSPISGHRSVSWYQQTPGQGLQFLFEYFSETQRNKGNFPGRFSGRQFSNSRSEMNVSTLELGDSALYLCASSLVARGLNEQFFGPGTRLTVL.

A remark on this clonotype: Germline and junction disagree at one end, which may indicate a read error. The chain is built from TRBV5-1 and TRBJ1-3; D gene ambiguous. The germline gives CDR1 SGHRS, CDR2 YFSETQ. This CDR3 is 17 amino acids long. The CDR3 bases are TGCGCCAGCAGCTTGCGTTTTAGAAGGCTCTCTCGAAACACCATATATTTT. Residues: CASSLRFRRLSRNTIYF. Complete variable domain (other parts from reference TRBV5-1 and TRBJ1-3): KAGVTQTPRYLIKTRGQQVTLSCSPISGHRSVSWYQQTPGQGLQFLFEYFSETQRNKGNFPGRFSGRQFSNSRSEMNVSTLELGDSALYLCASSLRFRRLSRNTIYFGEGSWLTVV.